The 20 T cell receptor beta chains presented below share a single source sample, sequenced in a study of OX40 agonist ivuxolimab in advanced cancers. Generated by immunoSEQ multiplex PCR, the TCRdb table keeps only in-frame clones and is missing some. The sample has about 48,000 clones, approximately 84% seen once; the top ten hold about 10%. This specimen consisted of CD4+ or CD8+ T cells sorted from blood, obtained in a trial of the OX40 agonist ivuxolimab. The receptors here all came from an adult with an advanced solid tumor such as melanoma, head and neck, liver or kidney cancer.

This clone was detected only once. The chain couples TRBV2 to TRBJ2-7; 8 nucleotides match TRBD2. From germline, CDR1 is SNHLY and CDR2 FYNNEI. The V segment lost 7 bases and the J segment 4 bases; nucleotides outside the gene matches: 9. The CDR3 totals 14 residues. The chain's CDR3 is CASKEGLEVYEQYF. Written as DNA, the CDR3 is TGTGCCAGCAAGGAGGGACTAGAAGTATACGAGCAGTACTTC. Using reference TRBV2 and TRBJ2-7 for the parts outside the CDR3, the full variable domain is EPEVTQTPSHQVTQMGQEVILRCVPISNHLYFYWYRQILGQKVEFLVSFYNNEISEKSEIFDDQFSVERPDGSNFTLKIRSTKLEDSAMYFCASKEGLEVYEQYFGPGTRLTVT.

The V gene is TRBV5-1, the J gene TRBJ2-3; 13 bases agree with TRBD2. Germline CDR1 is SGHRS and CDR2 is YFSETQ. Trimming at V came to 5 bases and at J to 1 base, leaving 16 bases not matched to a gene. The CDR3 contains 20 residues. The CDR3 protein is CASRYSALGLAGVGTDTQYF. CDR3 coding DNA: TGCGCCAGCAGGTACTCGGCCTTAGGACTAGCGGGAGTCGGCACAGATACGCAGTATTTT.

Here the CDR3 reads CASSLDLAFRNYEQYF. The DNA for the CDR3 is TGTGCCAGCAGCTTAGATCTGGCATTCCGTAACTACGAGCAGTACTTC. V and J are TRBV11-2 and TRBJ2-7; D not resolved. This CDR3 is 16 amino acids long. V lost 0 bases, J lost 3 bases, and 15 bases lay in between. Germline V gene lookup returns CDR1 SGHAT and CDR2 FQNNGV. Combining the CDR3 with reference TRBV11-2 and TRBJ2-7 gives the whole variable domain EAGVAQSPRYKIIEKRQSVAFWCNPISGHATLYWYQQILGQGPKLLIQFQNNGVVDDSQLPKDRFSAERLKGVDSTLKIQPAKLEDSAVYLCASSLDLAFRNYEQYFGPGTRLTVT.

The chain joins TRBV21-1 to TRBJ2-1; the table gives TRBD1 as D, unverified against the DNA. TRBV21-1 is assigned pseudogene status. The CDR3 runs to 16 residues. In nucleotides, the CDR3 is TGTGCCAGCAGCAAGCACAGGATAAGCTCCTACAATGAGCAGTTCTTC. The encoded protein is CASSKHRISSYNEQFF.

V gene TRBV6-6 combines with J gene TRBJ1-4, with D unresolved. Deletions cut 4 bases from V and 2 bases from J, with 2 bases between. This CDR3 has 12 residues. CDR1 MNHNY and CDR2 SVGAGI come from the germline V gene (reference sequence). CDR3 sequence reads: CASSSTNEKLFF. CDR3 nucleotides: TGTGCCAGCAGTTCGACTAATGAAAAACTGTTTTTT.

This clone was observed once. The chain is built from TRBV6-5 and TRBJ2-5, with D hard to call. The CDR3 is 13 residues long. V lost 2 bases and J 4 bases, leaving 8 bases between the germline ends. From germline, CDR1 is MNHEY and CDR2 SVGAGI. CDR3 in amino acids: CASSYDDAETQYF. In nucleotides, the CDR3 is TGTGCCAGCAGTTACGATGACGCAGAGACCCAGTACTTC.

This sequence joins TRBV29-1 and TRBJ1-3; no reliable D call. CDR3 length: 11 residues. Per the germline V gene, CDR1 is SQVTM and CDR2 is ANQGSEA. Between the trimmed V and J ends, which lost 8 bases and 4 bases, there was a span of 9 bases. CDR3 bases: TGCAGCCGGAGGTGGGGAAACACCATATATTTT. As protein: CSRRWGNTIYF.

The J gene is TRBJ1-1, the V gene TRBV15; TRBD1 matches at 9 bases. The CDR3 has 15 amino acids. In germline, CDR1 is LNHNV, CDR2 YYDKDF (reference sequence). Trimming took 4 bases from V and 11 from J; bases not matched to a gene: 14. The CDR3 protein is CATSTDVQGARPAFF. Written as DNA, the CDR3 is TGTGCCACCAGCACAGACGTACAGGGGGCCCGTCCCGCTTTCTTT.

This chain links TRBV27 with TRBJ2-1, with 9 bases aligning to TRBD2. Germline CDR1 MNHEY, CDR2 SMNVEV (reference sequence). This CDR3 has 23 residues. V shed 2 bases and J 0 bases; nucleotides not matched to a gene: 23. CDR3 nucleotides: TGTGCCAGCAGTTTACGCCCCCCCTCGGGTAGCGGGAGTGGTATATTCTCCTACAATGAGCAGTTCTTC. Translated: CASSLRPPSGSGSGIFSYNEQFF.

The chain combines TRBV5-4 with TRBJ2-7; D is unclear. V gave up 7 bases and J gave up 1 base, with 18 bases separating them. The length of the CDR3 is 15 residues. The germline CDR1 and CDR2 sequences are SGHNT and YYREEE (reference sequence). As DNA, the CDR3 is TGTGCCAGCGGTGACTCCCTCTCTTCTTCCTACGAGCAGTACTTC. Residues: CASGDSLSSSYEQYF. The full variable domain, completed using reference TRBV5-4 and TRBJ2-7, is ETGVTQSPTHLIKTRGQQVTLRCSSQSGHNTVSWYQQALGQGPQFIFQYYREEENGRGNFPPRFSGLQFPNYSSELNVNALELDDSALYLCASGDSLSSSYEQYFGPGTRLTVT.

Only one count was recorded for this clone. This chain links TRBV14 with TRBJ2-5, with D hard to call. The length of the CDR3 is 11 residues. Trimming stripped 0 bases from V and 10 bases from J, with 6 bases between. Germline loops: CDR1 SGHDN, CDR2 FVKESK. In DNA form, the CDR3 reads TGTGCCAGCAGCCAAGAGGGATACCAGTACTTC. Amino acid sequence: CASSQEGYQYF. The whole variable domain, remainder taken from reference TRBV14 and TRBJ2-5, is EAGVTQFPSHSVIEKGQTVTLRCDPISGHDNLYWYRRVMGKEIKFLLHFVKESKQDESGMPNNRFLAERTGGTYSTLKVQPAELEDSGVYFCASSQEGYQYFGPGTRLLVL.

The chain uses TRBV2 and TRBJ1-2; TRBD1 might be the D (6 bases). Looked up from germline, CDR1 is SNHLY and CDR2 is FYNNEI. CDR3 size: 13 residues. V lost 10 bases to trimming and J lost 6 bases, with 18 bases between them. The CDR3 reads CATHGNGGNGYTF. CDR3 in DNA: TGTGCCACCCACGGGAATGGGGGCAATGGCTACACCTTC.

The count of this clone is one. The rearrangement links TRBV14 to TRBJ2-1; D is undetermined. This CDR3 is 17 amino acids long. Trimming took 1 base from V and 2 from J, leaving 15 bases between them. Germline CDR1 reads SGHDN; CDR2 reads FVKESK. The chain's CDR3 is CASSQVYSWAPYNEQFF. CDR3 nucleotide sequence: TGTGCCAGCAGCCAAGTCTATAGCTGGGCCCCCTACAATGAGCAGTTCTTC.

This clone was seen once. V and J are TRBV11-2 and TRBJ1-5; D is unresolved. The CDR3 is 13 amino acids. Per germline, CDR1 SGHAT and CDR2 FQNNGV. Trimming stripped 5 bases from V and 7 bases from J, with 12 bases between. The CDR3 protein is CASSNSLFQPQHF. The CDR3 DNA sequence: TGTGCCAGCAGCAACTCACTCTTCCAGCCCCAGCATTTT.

The chain joins TRBV30 to TRBJ1-4, with 7 bases identical to TRBD1. J gave up 3 bases and V 3 bases, and 1 base lay outside the gene matches. CDR3 size: 13 residues. Germline lookup yields CDR1 GTSNPN and CDR2 SVGIG (reference sequence). CDR3 bases: TGTGCCTGGAGCGGGACAGCTAATGAAAAACTGTTTTTT. It specifies CAWSGTANEKLFF.

J is TRBJ2-7 and V is TRBV11-2; D uncertain. Germline V gene sequence: CDR1 SGHAT, CDR2 FQNNGV. There are 14 residues in the CDR3. The V end lost 7 bases, the J end lost 2 bases, and 15 bases lay between the germline ends. This CDR3 reads CASTKTKGPYEQYF. CDR3 sequence (DNA): TGTGCCAGCACCAAAACTAAGGGTCCCTACGAGCAGTACTTC.

The chain couples TRBV5-1 to TRBJ1-2, with 9 bases fitting TRBD1. Germline CDR1 SGHRS, CDR2 YFSETQ. The CDR3 consists of 16 residues. The trim removed 4 bases at V and 4 bases at J, leaving 11 bases unmatched. The CDR3 bases are TGCGCCAGCAGCCCACCCACGGGACAGGGTCTCTATGGCTACACCTTC. This sequence encodes CASSPPTGQGLYGYTF.

This chain connects TRBV4-2 to TRBJ2-5, with 12 bases that match TRBD2. V shed 1 base and J 3 bases; nucleotides not matched to a gene: 3. This CDR3 spans 16 amino acids. Germline V lookup: CDR1 LGHNA, CDR2 YNFKEQ. CDR3 sequence (DNA): TGTGCCAGCAGCCAAGGACTAGCGGGAGCCAAAGAGACCCAGTACTTC. It encodes CASSQGLAGAKETQYF.

The chain is built from TRBV7-3 and TRBJ1-1; the D is unclear. Per germline, CDR1 SGHTA and CDR2 FQGTGA. The CDR3 covers 13 residues. V dropped 4 bases and J dropped 1 base, with 7 bases sitting between them. As DNA, the CDR3 is TGTGCCAGCAGCTCTGAGGAGAACACTGAAGCTTTCTTT. Its translation is CASSSEENTEAFF.

The rearrangement joins TRBV5-1 to TRBJ2-2, with a possible D match to TRBD1 (7 bases). Trimming took off 2 bases at V and 6 bases at J, with 11 bases between the two ends. CDR1 SGHRS and CDR2 YFSETQ come from the germline V gene. The CDR3 length is 14 residues. This CDR3 reads CASSFAGGSGELFF. As DNA, the CDR3 is TGCGCCAGCAGCTTCGCAGGGGGGTCCGGGGAGCTGTTTTTT.